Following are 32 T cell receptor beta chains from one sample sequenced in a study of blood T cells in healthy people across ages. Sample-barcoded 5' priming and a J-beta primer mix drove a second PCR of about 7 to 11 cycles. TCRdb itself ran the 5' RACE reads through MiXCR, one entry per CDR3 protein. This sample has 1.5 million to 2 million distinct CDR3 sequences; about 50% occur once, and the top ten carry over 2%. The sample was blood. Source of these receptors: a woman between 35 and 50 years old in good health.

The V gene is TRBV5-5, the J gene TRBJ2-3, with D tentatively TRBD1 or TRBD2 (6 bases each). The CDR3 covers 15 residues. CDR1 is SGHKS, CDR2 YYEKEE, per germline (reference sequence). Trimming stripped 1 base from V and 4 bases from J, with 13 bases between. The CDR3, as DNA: TGTGCCAGCAGCTTGTACGGGGGCGAAGCAGATACGCAGTATTTT. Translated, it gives CASSLYGGEADTQYF.

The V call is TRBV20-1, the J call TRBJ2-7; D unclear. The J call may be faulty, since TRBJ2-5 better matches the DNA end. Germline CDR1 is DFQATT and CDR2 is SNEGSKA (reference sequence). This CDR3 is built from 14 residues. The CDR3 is CSAGPPRALETQYF. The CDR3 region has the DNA TGCAGTGCTGGACCCCCCCGGGCTTTGGAGACCCAGTACTTC.

This CDR3 reads CASSLERQGLGSYNEQYF. The CDR3 DNA reads as TGTGCCAGCAGCTTAGAAAGACAGGGATTGGGCTCCTACAATGAGCAGTACTTC. The chain is built from TRBV7-6 and TRBJ2-1, with 7 bases that match TRBD1. The tail of the sequence fits TRBJ2-7 better, so the J call may be wrong. The CDR3 is made up of 18 amino acids. Germline V CDR1 and CDR2: SGHVS, FNYEAQ.

The CDR3 DNA sequence: TGTGCCAGCAAAAGGTACGATGAGCAGTTCTTC. The encoded protein is CASKRYDEQFF. J is TRBJ2-1 and V is TRBV7-2; D ambiguous. Germline V gives CDR1 SGHTA, CDR2 FQGNSA. The CDR3 length is 11 residues. Deletions cut 7 bases from V and 8 bases from J, with 9 bases between.

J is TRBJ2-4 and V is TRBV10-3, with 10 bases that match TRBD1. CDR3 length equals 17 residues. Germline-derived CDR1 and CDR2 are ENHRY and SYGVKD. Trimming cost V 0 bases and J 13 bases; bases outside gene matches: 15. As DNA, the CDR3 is TGTGCCATCAGTGAGTCGAAGGGACAGGGGAAAACTACGAAGCAGTACTTC. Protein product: CAISESKGQGKTTKQYF.

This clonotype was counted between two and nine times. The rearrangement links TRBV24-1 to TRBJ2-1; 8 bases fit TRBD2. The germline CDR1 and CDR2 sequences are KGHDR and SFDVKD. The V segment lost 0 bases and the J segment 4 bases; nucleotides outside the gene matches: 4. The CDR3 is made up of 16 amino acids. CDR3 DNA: TGTGCCACCAGTGATTTGAGTGGCGGGGGGTACAATGAGCAGTTCTTC. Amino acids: CATSDLSGGGYNEQFF.

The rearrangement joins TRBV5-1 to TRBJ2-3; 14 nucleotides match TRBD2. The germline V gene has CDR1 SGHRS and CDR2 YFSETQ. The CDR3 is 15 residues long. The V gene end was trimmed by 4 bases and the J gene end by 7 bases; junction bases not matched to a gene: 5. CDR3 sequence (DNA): TGCGCCAGCAGCGCCAGGACTAGCGGGGGGAATACGCAGTATTTT. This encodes CASSARTSGGNTQYF.

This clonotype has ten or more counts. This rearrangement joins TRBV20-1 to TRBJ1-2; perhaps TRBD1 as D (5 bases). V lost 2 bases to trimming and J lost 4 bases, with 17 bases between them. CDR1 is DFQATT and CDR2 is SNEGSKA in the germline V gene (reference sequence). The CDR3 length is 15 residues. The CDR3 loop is CSARNTGEGGYGYTF. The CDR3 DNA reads TGCAGTGCTAGAAATACGGGGGAGGGCGGCTATGGCTACACCTTC.

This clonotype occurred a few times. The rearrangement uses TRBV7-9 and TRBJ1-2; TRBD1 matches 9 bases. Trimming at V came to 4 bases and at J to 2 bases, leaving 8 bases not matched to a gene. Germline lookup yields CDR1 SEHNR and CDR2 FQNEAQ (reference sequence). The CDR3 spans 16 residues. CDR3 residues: CASSSPLQGANYGYTF. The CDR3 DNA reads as TGTGCCAGCAGCTCTCCACTACAGGGGGCGAACTATGGCTACACCTTC.

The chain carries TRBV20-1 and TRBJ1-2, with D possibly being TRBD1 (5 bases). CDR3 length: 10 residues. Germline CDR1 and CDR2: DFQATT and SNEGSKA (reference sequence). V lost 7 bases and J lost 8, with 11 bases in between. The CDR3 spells CSGGAGGYTF. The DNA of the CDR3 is TGCAGTGGAGGGGCCGGGGGCTACACCTTC.

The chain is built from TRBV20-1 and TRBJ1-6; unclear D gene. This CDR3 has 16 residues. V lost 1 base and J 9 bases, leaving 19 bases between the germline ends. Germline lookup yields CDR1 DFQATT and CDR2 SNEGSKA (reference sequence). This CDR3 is CSARVPSGGRASPLHF. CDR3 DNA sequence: TGCAGTGCTAGAGTCCCCTCGGGAGGGAGGGCTTCACCCCTCCACTTT.

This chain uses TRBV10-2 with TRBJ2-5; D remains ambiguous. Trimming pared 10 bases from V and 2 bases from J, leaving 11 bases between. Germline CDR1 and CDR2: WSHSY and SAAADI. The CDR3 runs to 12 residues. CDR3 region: CATAGAQETQYF. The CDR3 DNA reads TGCGCCACCGCTGGAGCACAAGAGACCCAGTACTTC.

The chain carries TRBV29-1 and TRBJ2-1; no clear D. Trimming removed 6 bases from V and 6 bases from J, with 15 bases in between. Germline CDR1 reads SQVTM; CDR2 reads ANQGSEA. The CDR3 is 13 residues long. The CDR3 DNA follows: TGCAGCGTGCCAAAGGGCCGTGGCAATGAGCAGTTCTTC. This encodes CSVPKGRGNEQFF.

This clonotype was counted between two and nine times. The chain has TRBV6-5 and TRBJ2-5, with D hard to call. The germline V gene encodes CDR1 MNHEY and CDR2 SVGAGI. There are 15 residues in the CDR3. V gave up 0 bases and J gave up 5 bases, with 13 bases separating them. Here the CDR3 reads CASSYSIIAVETQYF. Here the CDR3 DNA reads TGTGCCAGCAGTTACTCGATCATAGCTGTGGAGACCCAGTACTTC.

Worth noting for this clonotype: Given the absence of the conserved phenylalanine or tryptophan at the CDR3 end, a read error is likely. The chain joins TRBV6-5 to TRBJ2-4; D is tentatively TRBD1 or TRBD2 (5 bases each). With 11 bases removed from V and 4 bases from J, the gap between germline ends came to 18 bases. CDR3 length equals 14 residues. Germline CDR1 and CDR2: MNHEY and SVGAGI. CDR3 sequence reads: CARKGRGKKNIQYL. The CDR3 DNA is TGTGCCCGGAAAGGCCGGGGCAAAAAAAACATTCAGTACTTA.

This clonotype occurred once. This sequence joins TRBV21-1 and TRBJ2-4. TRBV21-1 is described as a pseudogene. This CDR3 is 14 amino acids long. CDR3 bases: TGTGCCACCAGAACAGGGTTAGCCAAAAACATTCAGTACTTC. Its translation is CATRTGLAKNIQYF.

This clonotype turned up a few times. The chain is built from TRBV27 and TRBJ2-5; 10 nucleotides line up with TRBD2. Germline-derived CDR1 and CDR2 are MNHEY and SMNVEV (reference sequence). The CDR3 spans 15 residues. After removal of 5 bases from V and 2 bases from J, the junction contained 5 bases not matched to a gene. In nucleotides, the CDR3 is TGTGCCAGCAGTCCTATAGCGGGGGGACAAGAGACCCAGTACTTC. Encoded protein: CASSPIAGGQETQYF.

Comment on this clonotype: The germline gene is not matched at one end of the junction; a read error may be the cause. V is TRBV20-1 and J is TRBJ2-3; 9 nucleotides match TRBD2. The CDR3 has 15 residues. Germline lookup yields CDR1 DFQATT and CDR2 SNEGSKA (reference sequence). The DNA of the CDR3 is TGCGGTGCTAGAGACGCTAGCGGGGCCACAGATACGCAGTATTTT. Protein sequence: CGARDASGATDTQYF.

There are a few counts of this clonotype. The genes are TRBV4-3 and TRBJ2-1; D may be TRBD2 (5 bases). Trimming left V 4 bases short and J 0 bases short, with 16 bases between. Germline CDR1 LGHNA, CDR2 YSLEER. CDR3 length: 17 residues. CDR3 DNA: TGCGCCAGCAGCCGACGGCCCCCCGGGGACTCCTACAATGAGCAGTTCTTC. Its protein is CASSRRPPGDSYNEQFF.

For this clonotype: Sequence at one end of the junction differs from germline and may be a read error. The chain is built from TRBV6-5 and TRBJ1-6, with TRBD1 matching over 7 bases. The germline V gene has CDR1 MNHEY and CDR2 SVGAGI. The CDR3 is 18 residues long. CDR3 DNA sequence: TGTGACAGCAGTTATCAGGCACAGGGGCGGACCTATAATTCACCCCTCCACTTT. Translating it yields CDSSYQAQGRTYNSPLHF.

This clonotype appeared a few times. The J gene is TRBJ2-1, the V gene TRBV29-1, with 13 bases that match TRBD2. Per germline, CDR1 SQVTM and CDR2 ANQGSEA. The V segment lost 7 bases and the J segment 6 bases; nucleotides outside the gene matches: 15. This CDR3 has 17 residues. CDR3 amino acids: CSALGYRTSGGGNEQFF. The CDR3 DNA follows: TGCAGCGCTTTGGGGTATCGGACTAGCGGGGGAGGCAATGAGCAGTTCTTC.

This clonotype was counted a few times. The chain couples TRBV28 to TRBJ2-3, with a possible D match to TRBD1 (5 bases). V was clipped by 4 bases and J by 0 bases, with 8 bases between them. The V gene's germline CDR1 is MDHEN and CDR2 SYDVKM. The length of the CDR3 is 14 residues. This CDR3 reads CASSSDSSTDTQYF. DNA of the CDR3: TGTGCCAGCAGTTCCGACAGTAGCACAGATACGCAGTATTTT.

CDR3: CASSSTGTLNQPQHF. CDR3 sequence (DNA): TGTGCCAGCAGCTCCACCGGGACCCTCAATCAGCCCCAGCATTTT. V and J are TRBV7-8 and TRBJ1-5; D possibly corresponds to TRBD1 (5 bases). V gave up 4 bases and J gave up 3 bases, with 13 bases separating them. Germline V gene data show CDR1 as SGHVS and CDR2 as FQNEAQ. CDR3 length: 15 residues.

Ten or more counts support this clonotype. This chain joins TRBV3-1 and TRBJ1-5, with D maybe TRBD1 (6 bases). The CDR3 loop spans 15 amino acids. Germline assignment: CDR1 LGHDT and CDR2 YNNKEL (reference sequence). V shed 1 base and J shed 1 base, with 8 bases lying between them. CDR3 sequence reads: CASSQAGESNQPQHF. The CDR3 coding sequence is TGTGCCAGCAGCCAAGCAGGGGAAAGCAATCAGCCCCAGCATTTT.

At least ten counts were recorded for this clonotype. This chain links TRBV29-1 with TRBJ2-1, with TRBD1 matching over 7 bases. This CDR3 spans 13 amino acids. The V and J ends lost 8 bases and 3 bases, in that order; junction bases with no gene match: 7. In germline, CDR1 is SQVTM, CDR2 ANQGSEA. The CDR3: CSSRDRDYNEQFF. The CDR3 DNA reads TGCAGCAGCCGGGACAGAGACTACAATGAGCAGTTCTTC.

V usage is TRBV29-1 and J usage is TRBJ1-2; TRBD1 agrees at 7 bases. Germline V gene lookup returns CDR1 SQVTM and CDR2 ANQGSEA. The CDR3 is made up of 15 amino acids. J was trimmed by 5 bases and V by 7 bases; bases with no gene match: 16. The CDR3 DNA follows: TGCAGCGCCTCCGGGACAGATCTTTATGATTATGGCTACACCTTC. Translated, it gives CSASGTDLYDYGYTF. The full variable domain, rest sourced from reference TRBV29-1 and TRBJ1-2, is SAVISQKPSRDICQRGTSLTIQCQVDSQVTMMFWYRQQPGQSLTLIATANQGSEATYESGFVIDKFPISRPNLTFSTLTVSNMSPEDSSIYLCSASGTDLYDYGYTFGSGTRLTVV.

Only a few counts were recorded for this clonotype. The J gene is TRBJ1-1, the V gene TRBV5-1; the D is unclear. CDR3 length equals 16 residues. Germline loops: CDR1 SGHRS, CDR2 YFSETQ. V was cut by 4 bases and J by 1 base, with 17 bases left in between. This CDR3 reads CASSLGPQQANTEAFF. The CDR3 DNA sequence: TGCGCCAGCAGCCTCGGCCCCCAACAAGCGAACACTGAAGCTTTCTTT.

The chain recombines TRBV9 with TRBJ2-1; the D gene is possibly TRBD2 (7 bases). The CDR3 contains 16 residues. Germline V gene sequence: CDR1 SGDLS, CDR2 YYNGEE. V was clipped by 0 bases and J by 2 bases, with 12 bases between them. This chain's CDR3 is CASSVVDGGPYNEQFF. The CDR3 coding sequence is TGTGCCAGCAGCGTAGTTGACGGGGGGCCCTACAATGAGCAGTTCTTC.

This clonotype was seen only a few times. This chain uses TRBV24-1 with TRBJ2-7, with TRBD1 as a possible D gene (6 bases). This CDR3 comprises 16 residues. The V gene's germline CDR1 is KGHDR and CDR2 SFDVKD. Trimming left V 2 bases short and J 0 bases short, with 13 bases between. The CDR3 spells CATSDSPGHNSYEQYF. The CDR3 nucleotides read TGTGCCACCAGTGATTCACCGGGACACAACTCCTACGAGCAGTACTTC.

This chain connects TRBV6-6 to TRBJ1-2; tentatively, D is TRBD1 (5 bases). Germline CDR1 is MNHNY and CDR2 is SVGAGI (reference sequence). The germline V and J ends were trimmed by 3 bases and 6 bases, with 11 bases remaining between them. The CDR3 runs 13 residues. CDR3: CASSYGGSNGYTF. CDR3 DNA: TGTGCCAGCAGTTATGGGGGAAGTAATGGCTACACCTTC.

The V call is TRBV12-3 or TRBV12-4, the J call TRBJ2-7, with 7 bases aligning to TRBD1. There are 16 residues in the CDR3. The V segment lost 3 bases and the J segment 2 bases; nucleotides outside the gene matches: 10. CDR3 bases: TGTGCCAGCAGTTTGGAATCCCGGGACAGTACCTACGAGCAGTACTTC. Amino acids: CASSLESRDSTYEQYF.

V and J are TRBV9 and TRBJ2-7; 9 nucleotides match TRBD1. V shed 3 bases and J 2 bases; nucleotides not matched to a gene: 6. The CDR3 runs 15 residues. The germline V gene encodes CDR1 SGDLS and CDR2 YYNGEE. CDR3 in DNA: TGTGCCAGCAGCGCCGACTGGGACAGGGCCTACGAGCAGTACTTC. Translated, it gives CASSADWDRAYEQYF.